One TCR beta chain is described in this entry. Its antigen is undetermined. In the PCR, 60 Vbeta and 13 Jbeta primers were used. The data were produced by immunoSEQ multiplex PCR, yet TCRdb's version contains in-frame clones alone and is incomplete. The data contain approximately 160,000 clones, roughly 64% of them singletons. The data are from a study of cytomegalovirus exposure and HLA in healthy donors. Germline V gene lookup returns CDR1 MNHEY and CDR2 SMNVEV (reference sequence). The CDR3 extends over 16 amino acids. V lost 4 bases and J 0 bases, leaving 12 bases between the germline ends. Study outcomes and limitations: Generally TCR sequences proved uncommon, though certain public TCRs appeared in numerous donors. It was likely that a cluster of highly shared sequence variants was a sequencing artifact.

The sequenced sample was PBMCs. The rearrangement links TRBV27 to TRBJ2-2, with D unresolved. The receptor was isolated from a woman between 25 and 40 years old in good health and CMV-seropositive. CDR3 sequence: CASSSGPETNTGELFF. CDR3 nucleotide sequence: TGTGCCAGCAGTTCTGGGCCGGAAACGAACACCGGGGAGCTGTTTTTT.